Below are 15 T cell receptor beta chains sequenced from a single sample in a study of shared clonotypes between healthy human individuals. Some clones are missing from TCRdb's copy, which holds only in-frame ones; the method was immunoSEQ multiplex PCR. This repertoire shows approximately 2.5 million clones, 85% to 95% found once; its top ten account for more than 0.12%. The sequenced sample was naive CD4+ T cells sorted from blood. This sample's subset: CD45RA+ positively selected. The receptors shown here come from a man aged 18 to 30 in good health.

This chain connects TRBV23-1 to TRBJ1-6; 7 nucleotides match TRBD1. TRBV23-1 is placed among ORFs of uncertain function. V was pared by 6 bases and J by 3 bases, with 17 bases of the junction left unmatched. This CDR3 is 19 amino acids long. The CDR3 nucleotides are TGCGCCAGCAGAGAACGGGACAGTGGTGCGCGAAACTATAATTCACCCCTCCACTTT. Its protein product is CASRERDSGARNYNSPLHF.

V and J are TRBV6-1 and TRBJ1-5; no definite D call. Looked up from germline, CDR1 is MNHNS and CDR2 is SASEGT. V dropped 10 bases and J dropped 11 bases, with 18 bases sitting between them. The CDR3 extends over 12 amino acids. In DNA form, the CDR3 reads TGTGCCACTACGGACCCGATTCTTGCCCAGCATTTT. Amino acids: CATTDPILAQHF.

Details on this clone: Within the sample, other DNA sequences also encode this same CDR3. The CDR3 region is CASSATSGSYEQYF. In DNA form, the CDR3 reads TGTGCCAGCTCAGCCACTAGCGGCTCCTACGAGCAGTACTTC. This chain uses TRBV18 with TRBJ2-7, with 8 bases lining up with TRBD2. The CDR3 is 14 residues long. Germline V gene sequence: CDR1 KGHSH, CDR2 LQKENI. The V segment lost 5 bases and the J segment 0 bases; nucleotides outside the gene matches: 3.

This chain connects TRBV11-2 to TRBJ2-7; 7 bases align to TRBD2. Trimming removed 5 bases from V and 0 bases from J; junction bases left unmatched: 10. The V gene's germline CDR1 is SGHAT and CDR2 FQNNGV. The CDR3 runs 16 residues. DNA of the CDR3: TGTGCCAGCAGCAGGGCTTTGGTAGCGGGCTCCTACGAGCAGTACTTC. Protein: CASSRALVAGSYEQYF.

The chain combines TRBV18 with TRBJ2-1; unclear D gene. Per the germline V gene, CDR1 is KGHSH and CDR2 is LQKENI. CDR3 length: 14 residues. V was trimmed by 1 base and J by 7 bases, leaving 11 bases between them. As DNA, the CDR3 is TGTGCCAGCTCACCACAAGAGACGACTAATGAGCAGTTCTTC. It is translated as CASSPQETTNEQFF.

The table lists this clone with a few counts. The genes are TRBV9 and TRBJ1-4; TRBD1 matches 7 bases. Trimming at V came to 8 bases and at J to 4 bases, leaving 5 bases not matched to a gene. Germline CDR1 reads SGDLS; CDR2 reads YYNGEE. There are 13 residues in the CDR3. The CDR3 coding sequence is TGTGCCAGAAAGACAGGGATTAATGAAAAACTGTTTTTT. This translates into CARKTGINEKLFF.

The rearrangement links TRBV5-4 to TRBJ2-3; 7 positions agree with TRBD2. The CDR3 length is 16 residues. The J segment lost 0 bases and the V segment lost 4 bases, leaving 8 bases of the junction unmatched. Germline loops: CDR1 SGHNT, CDR2 YYREEE (reference sequence). The CDR3: CASSPPPGGSTDTQYF. The CDR3, as DNA: TGTGCCAGCAGCCCCCCCCCGGGAGGAAGCACAGATACGCAGTATTTT.

The rearrangement joins TRBV10-3 to TRBJ2-3; weak D call: TRBD2 (6 bases). The germline V gene encodes CDR1 ENHRY and CDR2 SYGVKD. Trimming took 7 bases from V and 2 from J, leaving 10 bases between them. This CDR3 region has 13 residues. The CDR3 region is CAITSGDTDTQYF. CDR3 coding DNA: TGTGCCATCACCTCGGGGGACACAGATACGCAGTATTTT.

The rearrangement uses TRBV6-1 and TRBJ1-5; D remains ambiguous. This CDR3 has 15 residues. V lost 7 bases and J 3 bases, leaving 16 bases between the germline ends. Germline lookup yields CDR1 MNHNS and CDR2 SASEGT. For the CDR3, the DNA is TGTGCCAGCAACCCTAGAGTAAGCTCCAATCAGCCCCAGCATTTT. Translation gives CASNPRVSSNQPQHF.

This clone has just one count. The same CDR3 can be traced to other DNA sequences in this sample. CDR3 residues: CASSVDRANTGELFF. The CDR3 DNA follows: TGCGCCAGCAGCGTAGACAGGGCGAACACCGGGGAGCTGTTTTTT. This sequence joins TRBV5-1 and TRBJ2-2; 7 bases are shared with TRBD1. Trimming cost V 4 bases and J 0 bases; bases outside gene matches: 3. The CDR3 has 15 residues. CDR1 and CDR2 from the germline V gene are SGHRS and YFSETQ.

About this clone: This sample includes further DNA sequences coding for the same CDR3. This chain uses TRBV4-3 with TRBJ2-5, with D perhaps matching TRBD2 (5 bases). Germline V gene data show CDR1 as LGHNA and CDR2 as YSLEER. With 0 bases removed from V and 5 bases from J, the gap between germline ends came to 13 bases. The CDR3 length is 15 residues. In DNA form, the CDR3 reads TGCGCCAGCAGCCAAGATCGGACCGGGGTTGAGACCCAGTACTTC. Its translation is CASSQDRTGVETQYF.

The gene calls are TRBV2 and TRBJ2-2, with 8 bases identical to TRBD2. This CDR3 comprises 14 residues. The germline gives CDR1 SNHLY, CDR2 FYNNEI. With 8 bases clipped from V and 5 bases from J, the junction kept 7 bases outside the gene matches. In DNA, the CDR3 is TGTGCCAGCCGACTAGCGCATAGTACCGGGGAGCTGTTTTTT. It encodes CASRLAHSTGELFF.

The rearrangement joins TRBV7-8 to TRBJ2-3; possible D gene TRBD2, 5 bases. The germline V gene has CDR1 SGHVS and CDR2 FQNEAQ. This CDR3 is 15 amino acids long. V dropped 4 bases and J dropped 2 bases, with 13 bases sitting between them. The CDR3 bases are TGTGCCAGCAGCTGGAGGACTGTGACCACAGATACGCAGTATTTT. Translating it yields CASSWRTVTTDTQYF.

The chain recombines TRBV5-1 with TRBJ2-5; 7 nucleotides align to TRBD1. The CDR3 loop spans 15 amino acids. Germline V gene data show CDR1 as SGHRS and CDR2 as YFSETQ. Unmatched junction bases numbered 4, after V lost 1 base and J lost 1 base. CDR3 bases: TGCGCCAGCAGCTTGAAGACAGGGCGCCAAGAGACCCAGTACTTC. This encodes CASSLKTGRQETQYF.

J is TRBJ1-6 and V is TRBV19, with TRBD1 as a possible D gene (6 bases). This CDR3 is 16 amino acids long. The germline V and J ends were trimmed by 3 bases and 8 bases, with 17 bases remaining between them. Germline values: CDR1 LNHDA, CDR2 SQIVND (reference sequence). The CDR3 nucleotides read TGTGCCAGTAGTATGCCGGGACAAAGCCGATATTCACCCCTCCACTTT. Protein product: CASSMPGQSRYSPLHF. The variable domain in full, with the rest retrieved from reference TRBV19 and TRBJ1-6, is DGGITQSPKYLFRKEGQNVTLSCEQNLNHDAMYWYRQDPGQGLRLIYYSQIVNDFQKGDIAEGYSVSREKKESFPLTVTSAQKNPTAFYLCASSMPGQSRYSPLHFGNGTRLTVT.